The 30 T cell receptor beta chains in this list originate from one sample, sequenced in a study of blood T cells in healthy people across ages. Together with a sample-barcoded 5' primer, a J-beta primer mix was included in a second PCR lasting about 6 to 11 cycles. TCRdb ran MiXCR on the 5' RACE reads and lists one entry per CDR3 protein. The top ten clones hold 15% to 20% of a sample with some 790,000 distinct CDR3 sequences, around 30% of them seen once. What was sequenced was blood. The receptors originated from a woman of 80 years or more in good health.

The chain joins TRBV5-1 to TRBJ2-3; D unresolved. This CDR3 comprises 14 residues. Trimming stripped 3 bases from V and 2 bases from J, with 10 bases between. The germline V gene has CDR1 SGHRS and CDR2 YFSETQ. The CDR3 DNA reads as TGCGCCAGCAGCTACCAGGAACCCACAGATACGCAGTATTTT. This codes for CASSYQEPTDTQYF.

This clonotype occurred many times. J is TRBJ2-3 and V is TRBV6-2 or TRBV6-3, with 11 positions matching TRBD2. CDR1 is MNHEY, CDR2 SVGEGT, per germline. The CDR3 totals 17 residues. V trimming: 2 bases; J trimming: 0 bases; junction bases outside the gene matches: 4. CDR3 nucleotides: TGTGCCAGCAGTTACAGTAGACTAGCGGGAAGCACAGATACGCAGTATTTT. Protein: CASSYSRLAGSTDTQYF.

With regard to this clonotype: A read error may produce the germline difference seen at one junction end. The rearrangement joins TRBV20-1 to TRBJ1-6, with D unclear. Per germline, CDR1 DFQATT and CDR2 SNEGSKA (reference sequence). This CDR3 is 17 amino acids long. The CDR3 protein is CSTRDFQEYSYNSPLHF. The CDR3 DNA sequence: TGCAGTACTAGAGATTTCCAGGAATACTCCTATAATTCACCCCTCCACTTT.

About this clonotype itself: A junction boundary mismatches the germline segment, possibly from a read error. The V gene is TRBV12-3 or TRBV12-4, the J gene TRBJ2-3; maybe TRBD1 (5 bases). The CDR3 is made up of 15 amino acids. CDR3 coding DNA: TGTGCCAGCAGACCTACAGGAGTAAGAGCAGATGCGCAGTATTTT. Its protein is CASRPTGVRADAQYF.

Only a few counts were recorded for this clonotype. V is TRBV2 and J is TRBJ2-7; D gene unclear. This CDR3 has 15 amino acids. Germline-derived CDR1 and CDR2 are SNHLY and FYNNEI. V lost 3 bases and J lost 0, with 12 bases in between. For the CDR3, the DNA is TGTGCCAGCAGTGAGCAAGGCGGAAGCTCCTACGAGCAGTACTTC. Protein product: CASSEQGGSSYEQYF.

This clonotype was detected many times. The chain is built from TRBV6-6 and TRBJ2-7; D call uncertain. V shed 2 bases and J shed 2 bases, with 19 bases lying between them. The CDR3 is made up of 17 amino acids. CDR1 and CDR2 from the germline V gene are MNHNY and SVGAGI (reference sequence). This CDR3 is CASSYGPVTIEPYEQYF. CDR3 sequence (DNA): TGTGCCAGCAGTTACGGACCAGTGACGATAGAACCCTACGAGCAGTACTTC.

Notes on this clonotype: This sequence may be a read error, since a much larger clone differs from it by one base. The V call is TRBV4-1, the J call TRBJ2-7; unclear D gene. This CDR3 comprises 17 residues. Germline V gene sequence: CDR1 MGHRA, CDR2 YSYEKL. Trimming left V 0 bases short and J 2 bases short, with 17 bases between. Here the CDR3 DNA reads TGCGCCAGCAGCCAAGAGGCCCGGACGAAAGGAACCTACGAGCAGTACTTC. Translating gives CASSQEARTKGTYEQYF.

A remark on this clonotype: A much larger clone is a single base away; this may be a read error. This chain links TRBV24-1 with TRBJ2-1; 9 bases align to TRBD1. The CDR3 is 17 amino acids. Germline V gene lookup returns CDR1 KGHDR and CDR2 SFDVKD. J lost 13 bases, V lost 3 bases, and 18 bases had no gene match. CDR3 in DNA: TGTGCCACCAGTGATCCCTCGCCGGGACAGGGTTTAGAGACCCAGTTCTTC. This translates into CATSDPSPGQGLETQFF.

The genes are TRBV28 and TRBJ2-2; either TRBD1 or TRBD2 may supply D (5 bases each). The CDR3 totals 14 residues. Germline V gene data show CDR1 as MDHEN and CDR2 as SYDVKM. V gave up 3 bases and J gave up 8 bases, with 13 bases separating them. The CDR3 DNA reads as TGTGCCAGCAGTTTGATCGGGGCCGTAGGGGAGCTGTTTTTT. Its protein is CASSLIGAVGELFF.

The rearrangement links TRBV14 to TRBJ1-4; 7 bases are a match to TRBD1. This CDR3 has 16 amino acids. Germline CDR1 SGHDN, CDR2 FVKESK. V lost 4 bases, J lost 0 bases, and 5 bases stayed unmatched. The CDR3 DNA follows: TGTGCCAGCAGCCCGACAGGGTACGCAACTAATGAAAAACTGTTTTTT. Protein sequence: CASSPTGYATNEKLFF.

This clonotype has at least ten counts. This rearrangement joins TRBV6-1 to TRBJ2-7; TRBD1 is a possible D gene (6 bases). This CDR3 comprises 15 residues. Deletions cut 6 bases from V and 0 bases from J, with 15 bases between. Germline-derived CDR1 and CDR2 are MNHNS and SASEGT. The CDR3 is CASRTGTSSSYEQYF. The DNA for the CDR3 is TGTGCCAGCAGGACCGGGACATCAAGCTCCTACGAGCAGTACTTC.

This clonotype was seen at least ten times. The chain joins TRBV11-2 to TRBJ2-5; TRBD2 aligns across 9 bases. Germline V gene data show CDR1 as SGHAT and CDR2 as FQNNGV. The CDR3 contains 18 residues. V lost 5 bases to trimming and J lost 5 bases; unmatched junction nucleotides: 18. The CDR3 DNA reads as TGTGCCAGCAGCCCCCCTGGTTGGAGCGGGGGGCACGGGGAGACCCAGTACTTC. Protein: CASSPPGWSGGHGETQYF.

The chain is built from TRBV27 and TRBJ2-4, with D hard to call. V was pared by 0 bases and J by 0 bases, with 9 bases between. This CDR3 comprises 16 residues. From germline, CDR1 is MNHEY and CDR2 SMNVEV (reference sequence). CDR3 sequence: CASSLSPVLAKNIQYF. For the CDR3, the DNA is TGTGCCAGCAGTTTATCCCCAGTTCTAGCCAAAAACATTCAGTACTTC.

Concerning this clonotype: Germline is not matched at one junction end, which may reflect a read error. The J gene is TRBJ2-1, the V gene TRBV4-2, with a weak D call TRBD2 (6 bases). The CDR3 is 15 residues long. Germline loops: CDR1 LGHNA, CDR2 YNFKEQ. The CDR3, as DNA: TGTGCCAGCAGCCAAGGTCCCGGGAGCTACAATGAACAGTTCTTC. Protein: CASSQGPGSYNEQFF.

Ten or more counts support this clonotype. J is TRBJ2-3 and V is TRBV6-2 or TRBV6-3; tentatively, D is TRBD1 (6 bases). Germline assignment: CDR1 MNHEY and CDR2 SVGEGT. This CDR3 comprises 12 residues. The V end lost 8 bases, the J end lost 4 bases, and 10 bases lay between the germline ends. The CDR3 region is CASGDRPDTQYF. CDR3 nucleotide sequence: TGTGCCAGCGGAGACAGGCCAGATACGCAGTATTTT.

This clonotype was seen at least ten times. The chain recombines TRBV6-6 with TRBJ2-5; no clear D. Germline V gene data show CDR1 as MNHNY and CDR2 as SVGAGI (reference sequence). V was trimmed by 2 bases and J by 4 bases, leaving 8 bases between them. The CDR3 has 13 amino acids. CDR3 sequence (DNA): TGTGCCAGCAGTTACGAAGCGAGAGAGACCCAGTACTTC. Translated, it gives CASSYEARETQYF.

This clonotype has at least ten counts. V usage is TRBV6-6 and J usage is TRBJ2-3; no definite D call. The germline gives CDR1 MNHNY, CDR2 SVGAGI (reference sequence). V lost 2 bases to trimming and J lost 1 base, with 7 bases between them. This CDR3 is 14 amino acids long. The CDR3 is CASSYTLGTDTQYF. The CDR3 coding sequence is TGTGCCAGCAGTTACACGCTGGGCACAGATACGCAGTATTTT.

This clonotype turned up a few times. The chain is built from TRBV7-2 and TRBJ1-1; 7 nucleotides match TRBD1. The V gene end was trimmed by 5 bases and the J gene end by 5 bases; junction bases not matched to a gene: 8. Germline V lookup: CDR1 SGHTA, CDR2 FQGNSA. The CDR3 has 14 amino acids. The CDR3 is CASSPGQYKTEAFF. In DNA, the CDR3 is TGTGCCAGCAGCCCGGGACAGTACAAAACTGAAGCTTTCTTT.

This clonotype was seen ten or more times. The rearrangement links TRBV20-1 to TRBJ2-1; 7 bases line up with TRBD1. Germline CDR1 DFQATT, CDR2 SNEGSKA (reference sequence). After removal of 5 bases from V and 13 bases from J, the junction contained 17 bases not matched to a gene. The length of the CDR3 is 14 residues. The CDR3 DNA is TGCAGTGCTCGACAGGGATTGGTTCGGAGTGATCAGTTCTTC. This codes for CSARQGLVRSDQFF.

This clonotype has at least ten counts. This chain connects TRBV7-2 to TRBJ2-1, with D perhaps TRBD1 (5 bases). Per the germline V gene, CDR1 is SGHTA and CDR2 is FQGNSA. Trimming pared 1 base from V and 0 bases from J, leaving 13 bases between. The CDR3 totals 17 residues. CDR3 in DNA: TGTGCCAGCAGCTTAGTGGCAGGGCTGAGCTCCTACAATGAGCAGTTCTTC. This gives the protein CASSLVAGLSSYNEQFF.

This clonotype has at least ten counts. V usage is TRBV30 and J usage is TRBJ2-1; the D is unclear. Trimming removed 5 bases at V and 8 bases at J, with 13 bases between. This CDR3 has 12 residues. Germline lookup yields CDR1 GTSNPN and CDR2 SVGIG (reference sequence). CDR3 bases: TGTGCCTGGGCCCATCCTTTGGATGAGCAGTTCTTC. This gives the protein CAWAHPLDEQFF.

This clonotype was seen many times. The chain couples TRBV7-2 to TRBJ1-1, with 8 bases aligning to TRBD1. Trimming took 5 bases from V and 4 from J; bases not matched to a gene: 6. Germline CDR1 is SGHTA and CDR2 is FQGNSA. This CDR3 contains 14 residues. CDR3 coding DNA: TGTGCCAGCAGCCCCGGACAGGGAGGCACTGAAGCTTTCTTT. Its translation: CASSPGQGGTEAFF.

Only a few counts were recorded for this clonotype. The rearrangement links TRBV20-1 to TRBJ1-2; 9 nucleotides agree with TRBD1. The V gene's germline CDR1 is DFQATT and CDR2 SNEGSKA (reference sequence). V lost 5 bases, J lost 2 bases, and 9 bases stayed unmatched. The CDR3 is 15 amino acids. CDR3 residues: CSAHAPGQGNYGYTF. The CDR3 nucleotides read TGCAGTGCTCACGCACCGGGACAGGGCAACTATGGCTACACCTTC.

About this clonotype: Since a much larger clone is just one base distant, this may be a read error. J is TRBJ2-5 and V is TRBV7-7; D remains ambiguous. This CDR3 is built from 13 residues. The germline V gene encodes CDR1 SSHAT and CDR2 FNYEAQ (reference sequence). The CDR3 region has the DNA TGTGCCGGCAGCTTAAACTACCAAGAGACCCAGTACTTC. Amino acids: CAGSLNYQETQYF.

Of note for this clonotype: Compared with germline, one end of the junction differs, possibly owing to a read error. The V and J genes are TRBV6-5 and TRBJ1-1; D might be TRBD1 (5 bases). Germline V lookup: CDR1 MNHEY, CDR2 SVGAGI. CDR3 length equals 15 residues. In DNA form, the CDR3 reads TGTGCCAGCAGTTACTATCGGGGCGCGAACACTGAAGCTTGCTTT. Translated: CASSYYRGANTEACF.

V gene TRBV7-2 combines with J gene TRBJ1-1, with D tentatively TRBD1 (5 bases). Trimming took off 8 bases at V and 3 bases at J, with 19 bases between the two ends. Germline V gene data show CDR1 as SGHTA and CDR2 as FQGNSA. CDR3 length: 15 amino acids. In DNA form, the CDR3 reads TGTGCCAGCCAGTTAAGTCCGGGGGGGGACACTGAAGCTTTCTTT. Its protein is CASQLSPGGDTEAFF. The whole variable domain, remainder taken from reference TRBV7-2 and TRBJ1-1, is GAGVSQSPSNKVTEKGKDVELRCDPISGHTALYWYRQSLGQGLEFLIYFQGNSAPDKSGLPSDRFSAERTGGSVSTLTIQRTQQEDSAVYLCASQLSPGGDTEAFFGQGTRLTVV.

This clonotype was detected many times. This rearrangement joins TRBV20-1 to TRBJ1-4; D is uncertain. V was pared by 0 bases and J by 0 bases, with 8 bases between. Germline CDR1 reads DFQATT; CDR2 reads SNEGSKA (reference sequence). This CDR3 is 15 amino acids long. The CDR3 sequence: CSAREGSATNEKLFF. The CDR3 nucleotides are TGCAGTGCTAGAGAAGGGTCAGCAACTAATGAAAAACTGTTTTTT.

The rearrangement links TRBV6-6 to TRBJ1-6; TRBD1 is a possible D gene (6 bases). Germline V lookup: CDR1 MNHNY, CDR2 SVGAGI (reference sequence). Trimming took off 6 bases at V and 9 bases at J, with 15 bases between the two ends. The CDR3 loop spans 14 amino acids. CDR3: CASSDGRGASPLHF. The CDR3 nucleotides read TGTGCCAGCAGCGACGGTCGGGGGGCTTCACCCCTCCACTTT.

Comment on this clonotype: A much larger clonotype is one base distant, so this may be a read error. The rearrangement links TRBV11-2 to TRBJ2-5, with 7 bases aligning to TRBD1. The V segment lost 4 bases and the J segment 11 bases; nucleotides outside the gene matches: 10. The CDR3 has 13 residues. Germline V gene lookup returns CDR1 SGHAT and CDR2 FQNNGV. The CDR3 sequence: CASSSDRVHEQYF. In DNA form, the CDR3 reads TGTGCCAGCAGCTCAGACAGGGTGCATGAGCAGTACTTC.

CDR3 in DNA: TGTGCCAGCAGCTTAATCCAATCCTCTAACTATGGCTACACCTTC. Residues: CASSLIQSSNYGYTF. The chain employs TRBV7-2 and TRBJ1-2; D remains unclear. The CDR3 sequence is 15 residues long. Deletions cut 2 bases from V and 0 bases from J, with 10 bases between. Germline V gene lookup returns CDR1 SGHTA and CDR2 FQGNSA.